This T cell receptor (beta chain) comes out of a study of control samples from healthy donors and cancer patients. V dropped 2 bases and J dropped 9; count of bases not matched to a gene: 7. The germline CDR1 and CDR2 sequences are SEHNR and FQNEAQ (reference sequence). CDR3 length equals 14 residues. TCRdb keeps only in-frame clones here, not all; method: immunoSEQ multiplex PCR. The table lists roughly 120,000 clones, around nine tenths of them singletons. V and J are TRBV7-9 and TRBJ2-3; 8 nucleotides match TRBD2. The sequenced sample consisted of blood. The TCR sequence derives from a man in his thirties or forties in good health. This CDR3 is CASSLTGGLLTQYF. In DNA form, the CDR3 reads TGTGCCAGCAGCTTAACGGGGGGGCTGTTAACGCAGTATTTT.